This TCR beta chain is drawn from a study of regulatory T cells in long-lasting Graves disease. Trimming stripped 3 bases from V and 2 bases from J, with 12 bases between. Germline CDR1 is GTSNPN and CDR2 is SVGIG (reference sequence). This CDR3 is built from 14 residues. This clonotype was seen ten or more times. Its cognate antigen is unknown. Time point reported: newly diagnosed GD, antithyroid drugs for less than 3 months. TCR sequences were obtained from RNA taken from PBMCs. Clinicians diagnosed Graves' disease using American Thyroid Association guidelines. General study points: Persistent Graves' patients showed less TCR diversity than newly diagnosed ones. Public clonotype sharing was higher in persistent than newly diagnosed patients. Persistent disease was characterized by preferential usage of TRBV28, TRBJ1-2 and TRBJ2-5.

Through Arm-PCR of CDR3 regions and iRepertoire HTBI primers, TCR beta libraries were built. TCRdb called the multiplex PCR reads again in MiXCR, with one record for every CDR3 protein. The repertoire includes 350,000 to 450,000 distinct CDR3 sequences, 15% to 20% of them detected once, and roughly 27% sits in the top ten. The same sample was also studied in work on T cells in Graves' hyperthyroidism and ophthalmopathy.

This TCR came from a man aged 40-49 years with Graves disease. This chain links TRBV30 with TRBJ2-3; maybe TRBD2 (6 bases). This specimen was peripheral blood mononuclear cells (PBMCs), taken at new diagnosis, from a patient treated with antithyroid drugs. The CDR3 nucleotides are TGTGCCTGGAGGGGGGGAAGGGTCACAGATACGCAGTATTTT. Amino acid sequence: CAWRGGRVTDTQYF. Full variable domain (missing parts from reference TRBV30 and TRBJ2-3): SQTIHQWPATLVQPVGSPLSLECTVEGTSNPNLYWYRQAAGRGLQLLFYSVGIGQISSEVPQNLSASRPQDRQFILSSKKLLLSDSGFYLCAWRGGRVTDTQYFGPGTRLTVL.